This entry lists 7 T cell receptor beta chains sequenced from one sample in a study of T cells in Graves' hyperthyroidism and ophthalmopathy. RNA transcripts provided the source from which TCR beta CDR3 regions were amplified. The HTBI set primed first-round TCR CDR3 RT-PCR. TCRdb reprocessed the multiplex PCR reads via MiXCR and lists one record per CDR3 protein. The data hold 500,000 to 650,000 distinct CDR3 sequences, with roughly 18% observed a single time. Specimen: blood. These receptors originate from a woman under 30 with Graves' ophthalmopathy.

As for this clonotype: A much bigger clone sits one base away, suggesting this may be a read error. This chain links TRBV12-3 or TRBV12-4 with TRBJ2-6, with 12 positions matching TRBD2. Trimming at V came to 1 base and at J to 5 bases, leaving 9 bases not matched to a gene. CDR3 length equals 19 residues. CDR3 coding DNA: TGTGCCAGCAGTTTAGGATGGACTAGCGGGGATCTCTGGGCCAACGTCCTGACTTTC. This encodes CASSLGWTSGDLWANVLTF.

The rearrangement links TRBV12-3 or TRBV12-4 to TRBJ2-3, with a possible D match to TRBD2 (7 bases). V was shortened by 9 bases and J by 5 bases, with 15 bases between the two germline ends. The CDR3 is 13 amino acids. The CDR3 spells CARSPGGRDTQYF. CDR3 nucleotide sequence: TGTGCCAGGAGCCCGGGGGGCCGAGATACGCAGTATTTT.

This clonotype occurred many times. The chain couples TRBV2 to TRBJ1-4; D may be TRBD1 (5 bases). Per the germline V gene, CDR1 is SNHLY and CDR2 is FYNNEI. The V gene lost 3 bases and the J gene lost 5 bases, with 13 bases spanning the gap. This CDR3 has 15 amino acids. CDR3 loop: CASSDRRQGNEKLFF. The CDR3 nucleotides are TGTGCCAGCAGTGATCGCAGGCAGGGAAATGAAAAACTGTTTTTT.

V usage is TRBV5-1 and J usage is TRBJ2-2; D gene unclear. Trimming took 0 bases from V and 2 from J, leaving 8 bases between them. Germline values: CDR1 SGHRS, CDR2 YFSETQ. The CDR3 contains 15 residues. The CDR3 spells CASSLARDNTGELFF. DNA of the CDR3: TGCGCCAGCAGCTTGGCCAGAGATAACACCGGGGAGCTGTTTTTT.

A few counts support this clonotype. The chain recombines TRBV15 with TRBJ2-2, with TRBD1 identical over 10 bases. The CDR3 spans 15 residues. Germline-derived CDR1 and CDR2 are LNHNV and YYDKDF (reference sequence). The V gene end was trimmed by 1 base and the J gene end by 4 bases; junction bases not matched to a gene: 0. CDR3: CATSRGTGGTGELFF. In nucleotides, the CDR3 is TGTGCCACCAGCAGAGGGACAGGGGGCACCGGGGAGCTGTTTTTT. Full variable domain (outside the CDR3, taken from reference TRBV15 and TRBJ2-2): DAMVIQNPRYQVTQFGKPVTLSCSQTLNHNVMYWYQQKSSQAPKLLFHYYDKDFNNEADTPDNFQSRRPNTSFCFLDIRSPGLGDTAMYLCATSRGTGGTGELFFGEGSRLTVL.

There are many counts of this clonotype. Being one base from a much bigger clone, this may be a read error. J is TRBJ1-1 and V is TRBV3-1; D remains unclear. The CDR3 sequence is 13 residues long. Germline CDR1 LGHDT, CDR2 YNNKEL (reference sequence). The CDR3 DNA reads TGTGCCAGCAGCCAGGGTATGAACACTGAAACTTTCTTT. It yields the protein CASSQGMNTETFF.

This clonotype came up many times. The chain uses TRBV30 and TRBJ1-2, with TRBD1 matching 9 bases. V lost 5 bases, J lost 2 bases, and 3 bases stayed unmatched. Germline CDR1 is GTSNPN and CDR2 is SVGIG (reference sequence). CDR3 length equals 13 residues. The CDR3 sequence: CAWWTGENYGYTF. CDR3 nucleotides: TGTGCCTGGTGGACAGGGGAGAACTATGGCTACACCTTC. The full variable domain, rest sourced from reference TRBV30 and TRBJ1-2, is SQTIHQWPATLVQPVGSPLSLECTVEGTSNPNLYWYRQAAGRGLQLLFYSVGIGQISSEVPQNLSASRPQDRQFILSSKKLLLSDSGFYLCAWWTGENYGYTFGSGTRLTVV.